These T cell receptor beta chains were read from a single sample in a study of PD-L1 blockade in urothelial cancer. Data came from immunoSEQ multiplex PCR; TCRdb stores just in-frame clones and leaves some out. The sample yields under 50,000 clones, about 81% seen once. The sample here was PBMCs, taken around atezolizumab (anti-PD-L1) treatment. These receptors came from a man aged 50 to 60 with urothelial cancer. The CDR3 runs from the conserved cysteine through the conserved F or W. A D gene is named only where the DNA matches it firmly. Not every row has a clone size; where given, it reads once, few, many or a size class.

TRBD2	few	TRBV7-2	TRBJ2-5	CASSPEPLLAGGPLETQYF	TGTGCCAGCAGCCCCGAACCGTTACTAGCGGGGGGGCCCCTGGAGACCCAGTACTTC
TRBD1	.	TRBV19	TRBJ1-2	CASRTDRDSGGYTF	TGTGCCAGTAGGACCGACCGGGACAGTGGGGGCTACACCTTC
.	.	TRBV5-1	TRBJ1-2	CASSPTPTVPYGYTF	TGCGCCAGCAGCCCCACCCCGACAGTACCCTATGGCTACACCTTC
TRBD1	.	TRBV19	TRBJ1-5	CASSASGGNQPQHF	TGTGCCAGTAGTGCATCAGGGGGAAATCAGCCCCAGCATTTT
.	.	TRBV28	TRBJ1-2	CASSLIGANYGYTF	TGTGCCAGCAGTTTAATCGGTGCTAACTATGGCTACACCTTC
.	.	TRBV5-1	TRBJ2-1	CASTLGNSIDEQFF	TGCGCCAGCACCCTCGGGAATAGCATCGATGAGCAGTTCTTC
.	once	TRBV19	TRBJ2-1	CASSIGPYNEQFF	TGTGCCAGTAGTATAGGGCCGTACAATGAGCAGTTCTTC
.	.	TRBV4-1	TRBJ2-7	CASSNPLRDISYEQYF	TGCGCCAGCAGCAACCCGCTCCGGGACATATCCTACGAGCAGTACTTC
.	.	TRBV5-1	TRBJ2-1	CASSLAGPTYNEQFF	TGCGCCAGCAGCTTGGCGGGTCCAACATACAATGAGCAGTTCTTC
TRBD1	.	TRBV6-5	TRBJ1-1	CASSSGTGGTEAFF	TGTGCCAGCAGTTCCGGGACAGGTGGTACTGAAGCTTTCTTT
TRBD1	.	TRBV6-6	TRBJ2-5	CASITGTGQETQYF	TGTGCCAGCATTACTGGGACAGGACAAGAGACCCAGTACTTC
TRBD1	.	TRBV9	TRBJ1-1	CASSARDSDTEAFF	TGTGCCAGCAGCGCCCGGGACAGCGACACTGAAGCTTTCTTT
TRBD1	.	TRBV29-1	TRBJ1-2	CSVSGTGLPPGTF	TGCAGCGTTTCCGGGACAGGGCTACCCCCAGGTACCTTC
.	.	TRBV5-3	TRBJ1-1	CARRQGAGQYKNTEAFF	TGTGCCAGAAGGCAAGGCGCAGGCCAATACAAGAACACTGAAGCTTTCTTT
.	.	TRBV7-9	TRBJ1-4	CASSLASPATNEKLFF	TGTGCCAGCAGCTTAGCTAGCCCTGCAACTAATGAAAAACTGTTTTTT
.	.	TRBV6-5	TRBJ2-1	CASSLRQVSSYNEQFF	TGTGCCAGCAGTTTACGACAGGTGAGCTCCTACAATGAGCAGTTCTTC
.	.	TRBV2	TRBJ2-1	CASNRGRVNNEQFF	TGTGCCAGCAACCGCGGGCGGGTAAACAATGAGCAGTTCTTC
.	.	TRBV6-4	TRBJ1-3	CASSDTAGSGNTIYF	TGTGCCAGCAGTGACACCGCAGGCTCTGGAAACACCATATATTTT
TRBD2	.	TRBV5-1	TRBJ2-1	CASSLPGGSYNEQFF	TGCGCCAGCAGCTTGCCGGGGGGCTCCTACAATGAGCAGTTCTTC
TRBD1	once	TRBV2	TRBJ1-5	CASSPGGASNQPQHF	TGTGCCAGCAGTCCAGGGGGCGCGAGCAATCAGCCCCAGCATTTT
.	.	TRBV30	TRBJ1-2	CAWKIQLGYTF	TGTGCCTGGAAGATTCAACTTGGCTACACCTTC
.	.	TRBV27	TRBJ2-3	CASSRGWGTDTQYF	TGTGCCAGCAGTCGCGGGTGGGGCACAGATACGCAGTATTTT
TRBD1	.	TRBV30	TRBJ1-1	CAWSGRQGRVTEAFF	TGTGCCTGGAGTGGGAGACAGGGGAGGGTCACTGAAGCTTTCTTT
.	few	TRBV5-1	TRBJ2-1	CASSLARAVYNEQFF	TGCGCCAGCAGCTTGGCCAGGGCGGTCTACAATGAGCAGTTCTTC
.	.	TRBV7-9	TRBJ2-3	CACRRVTDTQYF	TGTGCCTGTCGGAGGGTCACAGATACGCAGTATTTT
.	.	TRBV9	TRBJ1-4	CARKAPEKLFF	TGTGCCAGAAAGGCGCCGGAGAAACTGTTTTTT
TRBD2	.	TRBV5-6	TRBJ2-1	CASSLGVTSGKGLRNEQFF	TGTGCCAGCAGCTTGGGGGTGACTAGCGGGAAGGGGCTCAGGAATGAGCAGTTCTTC
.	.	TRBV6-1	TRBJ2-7	CASSEARYEQYF	TGTGCCAGCAGTGAAGCGAGGTACGAGCAGTACTTC
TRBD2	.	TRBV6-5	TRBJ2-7	CASSTGTSGSYEQYF	TGTGCCAGCAGTACTGGGACTAGCGGGTCCTACGAGCAGTACTTC
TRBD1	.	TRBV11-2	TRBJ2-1	CASSLRQGRFNEQFF	TGTGCCAGCAGCTTAAGACAGGGGCGGTTCAATGAGCAGTTCTTC
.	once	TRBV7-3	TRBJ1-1	CASSISEGAEAFF	TGTGCCAGCAGCATCAGTGAAGGGGCTGAAGCTTTCTTT
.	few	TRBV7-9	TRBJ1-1	CASSLGRQGDEAFF	TGTGCCAGCAGCTTAGGGCGGCAGGGTGATGAAGCTTTCTTT
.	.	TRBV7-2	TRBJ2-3	CASSLILPSASNF	TGTGCCAGCAGCCTCATACTACCTAGCGCGTCGAATTTT
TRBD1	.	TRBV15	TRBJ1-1	CATSRYGQGLRNTEAFF	TGTGCCACCAGCAGATACGGACAGGGGCTGAGGAACACTGAAGCTTTCTTT
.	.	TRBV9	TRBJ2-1	CASTSGTISYNEQFF	TGTGCCAGCACCAGTGGGACAATCTCCTACAATGAGCAGTTCTTC
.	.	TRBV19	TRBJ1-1	CASSPRGQFYTEAFF	TGTGCCAGTAGTCCGCGCGGACAGTTTTACACTGAAGCTTTCTTT
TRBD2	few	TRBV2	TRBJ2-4	CASSAASGGDIQYF	TGTGCCAGCAGTGCAGCTAGCGGGGGAGACATTCAGTACTTC
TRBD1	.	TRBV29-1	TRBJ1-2	CSVLGQGKYGYTF	TGCAGCGTTTTGGGACAGGGGAAGTATGGCTACACCTTC
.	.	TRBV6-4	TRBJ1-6	CASSDSEANNSPLHF	TGTGCCAGCAGTGATTCGGAGGCGAATAATTCACCCCTCCACTTT
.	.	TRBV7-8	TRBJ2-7	CASRYDRPASYEQYF	TGTGCCAGCAGATATGACAGGCCGGCCTCCTACGAGCAGTACTTC
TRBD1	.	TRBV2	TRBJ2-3	CASSTDRGGVLGTDTQYF	TGTGCCAGCAGTACAGACAGGGGCGGAGTGTTGGGGACAGATACGCAGTATTTT
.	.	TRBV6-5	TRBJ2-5	CASSAGVQETQYF	TGTGCCAGCAGCGCAGGGGTTCAGGAGACCCAGTACTTC
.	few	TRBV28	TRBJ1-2	CASSSTGRNGYTF	TGTGCCAGCAGTTCTACAGGGAGAAATGGCTACACCTTC
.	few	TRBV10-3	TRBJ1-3	CAITSTGFGNTIYF	TGTGCCATCACCTCAACAGGGTTCGGAAACACCATATATTTT
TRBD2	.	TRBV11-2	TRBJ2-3	CASSLPGLAGGDTQYF	TGTGCCAGCAGCTTACCCGGGCTAGCGGGAGGAGATACGCAGTATTTT
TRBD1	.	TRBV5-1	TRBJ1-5	CASSLTGVSNQPQHF	TGCGCCAGCAGCCTGACAGGGGTTTCCAATCAGCCCCAGCATTTT
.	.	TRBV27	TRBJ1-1	CASSPWRGEGNTEAFF	TGTGCCAGCAGTCCCTGGAGGGGTGAGGGGAACACTGAAGCTTTCTTT